The 5 T cell receptor beta chains in this list originate from one sample, sequenced in a study of cytomegalovirus exposure and HLA in healthy donors. 13 Jbeta primers and 60 Vbeta primers were used for the PCR. Produced via immunoSEQ multiplex PCR; TCRdb's table is partial and in-frame only. The data hold under 120,000 clones, with around 80% observed a single time. The sample was PBMCs. These receptors came from a woman aged 40-49 years in good health and CMV-seronegative.

V is TRBV6-6 and J is TRBJ2-7; a possible D gene is TRBD2 (6 bases). Per germline, CDR1 MNHNY and CDR2 SVGAGI (reference sequence). V dropped 4 bases and J dropped 1 base, with 8 bases sitting between them. The CDR3 spans 13 residues. DNA for the CDR3: TGTGCCAGCAGTTCGGGGACTTCCTACGAGCAGTACTTC. It is translated as CASSSGTSYEQYF.

There are a few counts of this clone. The chain uses TRBV5-5 and TRBJ1-5; D unresolved. The germline gives CDR1 SGHKS, CDR2 YYEKEE (reference sequence). This CDR3 has 14 residues. The ends were cut back, 2 bases at V and 6 bases at J, with 12 bases in the middle. The CDR3: CASSLERESQPQHF. CDR3 nucleotides: TGTGCCAGCAGCTTAGAAAGGGAGAGTCAGCCCCAGCATTTT.

The rearrangement links TRBV6-5 to TRBJ1-2, with 7 bases matching TRBD1. V lost 6 bases, J lost 6 bases, and 4 bases stayed unmatched. The CDR3 length is 12 residues. From germline, CDR1 is MNHEY and CDR2 SVGAGI. The chain's CDR3 is CASSIQGNGYTF. The CDR3 DNA follows: TGTGCCAGCAGCATACAGGGGAATGGCTACACCTTC.

The chain links TRBV7-2 to TRBJ1-1, with TRBD1 as a possible D gene (6 bases). The germline CDR1 and CDR2 sequences are SGHTA and FQGNSA. V was cut by 5 bases and J by 8 bases, with 12 bases left in between. CDR3 length equals 12 residues. CDR3 region: CASSPQGGEAFF. DNA for the CDR3: TGTGCCAGCAGCCCACAGGGTGGGGAAGCTTTCTTT.

The J gene is TRBJ2-7, the V gene TRBV5-1; 7 bases map to TRBD1. The CDR3 loop spans 14 amino acids. J gave up 2 bases and V 4 bases, and 6 bases lay outside the gene matches. Germline loops: CDR1 SGHRS, CDR2 YFSETQ. CDR3 DNA sequence: TGCGCCAGCAGCCACAGGGGAGAGGCCTACGAGCAGTACTTC. The encoded protein is CASSHRGEAYEQYF.